The clone carrying this TCR beta chain has ten or more counts. The Seattle patients joined while their infection was active and were tracked longitudinally afterward. Germline values: CDR1 GTSNPN, CDR2 SVGIG (reference sequence). V was cut by 1 base and J by 4 bases, with 11 bases left in between. The CDR3 runs 15 residues. The data belong to a study of blood T cell repertoires in COVID-19. Study context: PBMCs, B-cell-depleted T cells, or T cells provided the cDNA or gDNA that made up the material.

The repertoire was sequenced with immunoSEQ multiplex PCR; TCRdb's copy has only in-frame clones and lacks some. The table records 30,000 to 40,000 clones, about three quarters of them present only once. Sequenced: peripheral blood. The genes are TRBV30 and TRBJ1-6; the D is unclear. The sequence was obtained from a man between 65 and 85 years old with COVID-19, enrolled during active disease. DNA of the CDR3: TGTGCCTGGAGTGGGGTTCTAGAATATAATTCACCCCTCCACTTT. Translated, it gives CAWSGVLEYNSPLHF.